This T cell receptor (beta chain) was obtained from a study of T-cell memory formation after mild COVID-19 (dated by TCRdb to the early 2020s). About the investigation overall: Most TCR sequence clusters were specific to one of the two donors. T-cell clones expanding and contracting after mild COVID-19 in two donors were tracked by longitudinal TCRalpha and TCRbeta repertoire sequencing. The cohort comprised two young, previously healthy adult volunteers, one female and one male. General findings and caveats noted by the study authors: Contracting CD4+ clones were found mainly in CM and EM memory subsets, while CD8+ clones were enriched in EMRA. The study included only a couple of mild cases, and larger cohorts that include severe cases with pre-infection samples were judged to be necessary. From day 15 to 85, contracting clones showed balanced CD4/CD8 phenotypes, whereas a second wave of clones that expanded from day 15 to 37 leaned towards CD4+. The second-wave clones that peaked on day 37 were not confirmed to be SARS-CoV-2 specific. The detection of some responding clones in pre-infection memory suggests that pre-existing cross-reactive memory T cells joined the SARS-CoV-2 response.

A few counts support this clonotype. Its recognized antigen is unknown. No base qualities exist here, and no much larger clone lies one base off it. The sample was run on an Illumina NovaSeq 6000. TCRalpha and TCRbeta cDNA libraries were built by 5'RACE with constant-segment primers, adding sample barcodes and unique molecular identifiers. RNA was extracted from every sample with Trizol reagent. Library amplification was performed in two PCR steps, and a second sample barcode and Illumina TruSeq adapters were introduced in the second step. Sequencing of the libraries was done on an Illumina NovaSeq, producing 2 x 150 bp paired-end reads. The original pipeline was this. Reads were demultiplexed and collapsed into UMI-guided consensus sequences with migec v1.2.7. Using mixcr v2.1.11, UMI consensuses were aligned to TRA and TRB V and J templates and then assembled into clonotypes. A clonotype was counted as expanded or contracted only if both edgeR and NoisET called the change significant, with noise models trained on biological replicates. For edgeR calls, a false discovery rate-adjusted p below 0.01 and a log2 fold-change threshold of 1 were applied. PCA with hierarchical clustering of max-normalized trajectories of the 1000 most abundant clonotypes was used as exploratory dynamics analysis. Separately sequenced CD4+ and CD8+ repertoires were used to assign the CD4 or CD8 phenotype of responding clones. TCRdb reanalyzed the raw reads on its own, using fastp at Q25 for trimming and MiXCR for clone calling, and kept in-frame beta chains. Rows are unified per CDR3 protein, each entry keeping the most common DNA and genes. These V and J calls originate from TCRdb's pipeline instead of the authors' own analysis. The sample table shows roughly 250,000 distinct CDR3 sequences, and 16% are seen once. Jointly, the top ten make up 3.5% to 4% of the sample.

Ficoll-Paque density gradient centrifugation was used to isolate PBMCs. The sequence came from a man between 18 and 35 years old who had mild COVID-19 (a few samples of this study predate the infection). The sample titles of this study are shuffled in the database, so cell type and time point are left out; the donor was told from shared clones. Source material: PBMCs or a T cell subset sorted from them (not recorded which).

The CDR3 sequence is CASSLVGTSGGTNVLTF. In nucleotide form, the sequence is TGTGCCAGCAGCTTAGTGGGGACTAGCGGGGGGACTAACGTCCTGACTTTC. The chain joins TRBV7-2 to TRBJ2-6; 15 bases in between match TRBD2. Trimming removed 1 base from V and 10 bases from J; the gene matches leave 5 bases unexplained. Reading from cysteine to phenylalanine, the CDR3 counts 17 amino acids. CDR3 DNA is the only sequence kept; it has 51 bases, read in frame from the first base. CDR1 and CDR2 were assigned from the germline V gene as SGHTA and FQGNSA.